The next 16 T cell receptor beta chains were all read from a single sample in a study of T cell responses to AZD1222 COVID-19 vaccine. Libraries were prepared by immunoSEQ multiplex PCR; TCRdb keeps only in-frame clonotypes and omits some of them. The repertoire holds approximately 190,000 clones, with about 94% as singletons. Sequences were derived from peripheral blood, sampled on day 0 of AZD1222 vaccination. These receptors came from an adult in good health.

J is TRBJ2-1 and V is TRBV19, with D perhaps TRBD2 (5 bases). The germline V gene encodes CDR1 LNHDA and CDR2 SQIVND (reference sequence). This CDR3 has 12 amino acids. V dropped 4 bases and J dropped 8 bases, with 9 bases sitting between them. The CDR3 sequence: CASSTGIYEQFF. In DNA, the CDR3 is TGTGCCAGTAGTACGGGGATCTATGAGCAGTTCTTC.

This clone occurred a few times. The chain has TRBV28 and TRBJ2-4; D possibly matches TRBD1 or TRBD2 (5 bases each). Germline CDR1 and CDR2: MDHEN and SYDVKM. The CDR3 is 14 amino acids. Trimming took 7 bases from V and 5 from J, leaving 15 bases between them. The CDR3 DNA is TGTGCCAGCATCTCGCTTGGGACCCAAAACATTCAGTACTTC. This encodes CASISLGTQNIQYF. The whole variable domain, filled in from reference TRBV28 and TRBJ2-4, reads DVKVTQSSRYLVKRTGEKVFLECVQDMDHENMFWYRQDPGLGLRLIYFSYDVKMKEKGDIPEGYSVSREKKERFSLILESASTNQTSMYLCASISLGTQNIQYFGAGTRLSVL.

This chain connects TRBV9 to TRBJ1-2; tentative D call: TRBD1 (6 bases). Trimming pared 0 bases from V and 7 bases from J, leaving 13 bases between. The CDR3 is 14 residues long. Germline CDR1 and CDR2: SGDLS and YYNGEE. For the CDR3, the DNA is TGTGCCAGCAGCGTAGCTCTACAGGGCAGTGGCTACACCTTC. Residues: CASSVALQGSGYTF.

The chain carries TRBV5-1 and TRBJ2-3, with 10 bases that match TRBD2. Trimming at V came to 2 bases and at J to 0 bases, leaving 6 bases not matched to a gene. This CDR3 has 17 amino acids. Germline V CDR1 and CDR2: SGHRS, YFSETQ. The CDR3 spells CASSFDPGLASTDTQYF. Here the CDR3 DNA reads TGCGCCAGCAGCTTCGACCCGGGACTAGCGAGCACAGATACGCAGTATTTT.

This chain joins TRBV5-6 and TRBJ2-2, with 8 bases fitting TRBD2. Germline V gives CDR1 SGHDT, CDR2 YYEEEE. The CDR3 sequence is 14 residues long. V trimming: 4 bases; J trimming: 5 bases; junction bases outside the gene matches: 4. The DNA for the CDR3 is TGTGCCAGCAGCCTCCCGGGAGGGACCGGGGAGCTGTTTTTT. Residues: CASSLPGGTGELFF.

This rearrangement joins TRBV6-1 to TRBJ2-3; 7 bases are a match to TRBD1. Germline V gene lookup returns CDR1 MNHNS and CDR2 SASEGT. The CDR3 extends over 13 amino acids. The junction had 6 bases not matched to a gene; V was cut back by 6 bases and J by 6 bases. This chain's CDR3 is CASSQQGPDTQYF. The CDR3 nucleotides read TGTGCCAGCAGCCAACAGGGGCCGGATACGCAGTATTTT.

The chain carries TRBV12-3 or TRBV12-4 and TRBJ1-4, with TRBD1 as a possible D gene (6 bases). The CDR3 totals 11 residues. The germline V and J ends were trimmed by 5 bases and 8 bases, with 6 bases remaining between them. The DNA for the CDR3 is TGTGCCAGCAGTCAGGGGGAAAAACTGTTTTTT. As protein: CASSQGEKLFF.

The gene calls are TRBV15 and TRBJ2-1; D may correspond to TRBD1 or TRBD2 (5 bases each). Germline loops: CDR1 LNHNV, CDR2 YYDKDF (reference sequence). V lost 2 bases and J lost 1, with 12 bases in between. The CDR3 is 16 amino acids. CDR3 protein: CATSRRGDMSYNEQFF. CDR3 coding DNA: TGTGCCACCAGCAGAAGAGGGGATATGTCCTACAATGAGCAGTTCTTC.

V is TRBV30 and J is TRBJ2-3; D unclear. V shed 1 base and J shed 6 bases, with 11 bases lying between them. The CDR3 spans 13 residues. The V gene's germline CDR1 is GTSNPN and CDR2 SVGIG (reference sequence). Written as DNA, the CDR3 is TGTGCCTGGAGTGACGGATCCAAGGATACGCAGTATTTT. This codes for CAWSDGSKDTQYF.

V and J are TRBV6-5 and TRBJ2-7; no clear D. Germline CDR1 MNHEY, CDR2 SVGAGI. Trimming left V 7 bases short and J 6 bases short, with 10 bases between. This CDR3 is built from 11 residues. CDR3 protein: CASTQSTEQYF. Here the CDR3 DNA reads TGTGCCAGCACCCAGAGTACCGAGCAGTACTTC.

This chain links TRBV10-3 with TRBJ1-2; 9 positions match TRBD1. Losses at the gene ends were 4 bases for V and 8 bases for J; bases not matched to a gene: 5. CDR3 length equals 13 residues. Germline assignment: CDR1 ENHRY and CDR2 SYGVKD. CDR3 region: CAISVRDRVGYTF. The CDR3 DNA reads TGTGCCATCAGTGTCCGGGACAGGGTCGGCTACACCTTC.

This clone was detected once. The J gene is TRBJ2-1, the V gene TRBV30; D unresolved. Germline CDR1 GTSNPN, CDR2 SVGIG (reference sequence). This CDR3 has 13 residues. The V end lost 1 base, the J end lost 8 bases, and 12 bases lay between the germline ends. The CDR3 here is CAWSGGVGYEQFF. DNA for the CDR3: TGTGCCTGGAGTGGCGGTGTCGGCTATGAGCAGTTCTTC.

The DNA of the CDR3 is TGTGCCAGCAGGACTAGCGGGACCCTGAGCTACGAGCAGTACTTC. Translating gives CASRTSGTLSYEQYF. The V gene is TRBV6-1, the J gene TRBJ2-7; 11 nucleotides agree with TRBD2. CDR3 length: 15 residues. CDR1 and CDR2 from the germline V gene are MNHNS and SASEGT. J gave up 3 bases and V 6 bases, and 7 bases lay outside the gene matches.

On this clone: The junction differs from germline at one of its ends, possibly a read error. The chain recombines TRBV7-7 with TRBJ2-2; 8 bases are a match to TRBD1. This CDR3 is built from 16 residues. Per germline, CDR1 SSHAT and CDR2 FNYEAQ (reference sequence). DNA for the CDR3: TGTGCTAGCAGCCAATGGACAGGGATGAACACCGGGGAGCTGTTTTTT. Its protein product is CASSQWTGMNTGELFF.

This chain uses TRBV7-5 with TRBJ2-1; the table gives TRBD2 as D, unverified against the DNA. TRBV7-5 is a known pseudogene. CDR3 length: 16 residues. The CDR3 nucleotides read TGTGCCAGAAGCTTGACCTGGGACTTCTCCTACAATGAGCAGTTCTTC. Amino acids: CARSLTWDFSYNEQFF.

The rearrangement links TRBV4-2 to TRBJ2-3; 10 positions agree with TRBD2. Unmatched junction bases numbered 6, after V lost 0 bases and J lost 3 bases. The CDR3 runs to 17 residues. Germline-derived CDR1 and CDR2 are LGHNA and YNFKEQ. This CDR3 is CASSQESSGSVTDTQYF. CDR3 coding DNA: TGTGCCAGCAGCCAAGAATCTAGCGGGAGTGTTACAGATACGCAGTATTTT.